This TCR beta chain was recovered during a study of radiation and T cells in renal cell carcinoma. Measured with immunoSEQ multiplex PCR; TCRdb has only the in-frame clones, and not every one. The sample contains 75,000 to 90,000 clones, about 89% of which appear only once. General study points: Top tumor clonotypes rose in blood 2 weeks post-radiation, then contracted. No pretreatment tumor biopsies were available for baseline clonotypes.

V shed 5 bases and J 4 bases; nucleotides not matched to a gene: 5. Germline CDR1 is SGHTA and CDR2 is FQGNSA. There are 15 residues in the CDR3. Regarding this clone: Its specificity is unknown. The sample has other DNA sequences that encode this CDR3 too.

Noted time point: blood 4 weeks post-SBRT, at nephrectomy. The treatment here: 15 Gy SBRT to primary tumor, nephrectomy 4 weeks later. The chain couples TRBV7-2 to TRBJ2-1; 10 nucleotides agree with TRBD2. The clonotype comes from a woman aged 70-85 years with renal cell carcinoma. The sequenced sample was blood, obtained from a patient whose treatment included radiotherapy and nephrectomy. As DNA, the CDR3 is TGTGCCAGCAGCCCCACTAGCGGGGCATACAATGAGCAGTTCTTC. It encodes CASSPTSGAYNEQFF.